Below are 28 T cell receptor beta chains sequenced from a single sample in a study of identical twins. A single record per CDR3 protein comes from TCRdb applying MiXCR to the 5' RACE reads. Seen here are 1.5 million to 2 million distinct CDR3 sequences, roughly a third observed once, and the top ten hold roughly 0.3%. The sample consisted of cord blood. The receptors come from a newborn girl in good health.

This clonotype was counted once. The chain combines TRBV7-2 with TRBJ2-2; D gene ambiguous. CDR1 is SGHTA and CDR2 is FQGNSA in the germline V gene. The CDR3 sequence is 15 residues long. V was trimmed by 3 bases and J by 0 bases, leaving 8 bases between them. The CDR3 DNA reads as TGTGCCAGCAGCTTTACCTCTTCGAACACCGGGGAGCTGTTTTTT. The encoded protein is CASSFTSSNTGELFF.

In its sample, this clonotype was seen many times. This chain connects TRBV7-2 to TRBJ1-1; D not resolved. The CDR3 sequence is 14 residues long. V lost 6 bases and J 0 bases, leaving 11 bases between the germline ends. Per germline, CDR1 SGHTA and CDR2 FQGNSA. This chain's CDR3 is CASSLYGVNTEAFF. The CDR3 coding sequence is TGTGCCAGCAGTTTATACGGGGTGAACACTGAAGCTTTCTTT.

The sample holds a few counts of this clonotype. V gene TRBV10-3 combines with J gene TRBJ2-5; D uncertain. This CDR3 comprises 13 residues. In germline, CDR1 is ENHRY, CDR2 SYGVKD. V was pared by 4 bases and J by 1 base, with 7 bases between. This chain's CDR3 is CAISARSQETQYF. CDR3 nucleotide sequence: TGTGCCATCAGTGCCAGATCCCAAGAGACCCAGTACTTC.

The chain uses TRBV4-2 and TRBJ1-2, with D perhaps matching TRBD1 (5 bases). The V end was cut by 4 bases, the J end by 2 bases, with 11 bases between. This CDR3 is 14 amino acids long. In germline, CDR1 is LGHNA, CDR2 YNFKEQ. CDR3 sequence: CASSPWGGNYGYTF. The CDR3 coding sequence is TGTGCCAGCAGCCCCTGGGGGGGAAACTATGGCTACACCTTC.

The sample holds a few counts of this clonotype. This chain uses TRBV20-1 with TRBJ1-4; D unclear. Germline V gives CDR1 DFQATT, CDR2 SNEGSKA (reference sequence). This CDR3 comprises 12 residues. Trimming took off 3 bases at V and 5 bases at J, with 7 bases between the two ends. The CDR3 DNA is TGCAGTGCTAGGGTCTACAATGAAAAACTGTTTTTT. Its translation is CSARVYNEKLFF.

V and J are TRBV2 and TRBJ1-1; D not resolved. Trimming cost V 4 bases and J 7 bases, with 7 bases left between them. CDR3 length: 11 residues. Germline CDR1 SNHLY, CDR2 FYNNEI. CDR3 sequence: CASSATGEAFF. For the CDR3, the DNA is TGTGCCAGCAGTGCCACGGGTGAAGCTTTCTTT.

This clonotype was seen only a few times. V is TRBV7-9 and J is TRBJ2-1; possible D gene TRBD2, 5 bases. Trimming removed 4 bases at V and 1 base at J, with 14 bases between. In germline, CDR1 is SEHNR, CDR2 FQNEAQ (reference sequence). The CDR3 is 16 amino acids. CDR3 loop: CASSSLLVGSYNEQFF. Written as DNA, the CDR3 is TGTGCCAGCAGCTCCCTACTAGTGGGATCCTACAATGAGCAGTTCTTC.

In regard to this clonotype: Given a much more abundant clone one base away, this may be a read error. The chain links TRBV20-1 to TRBJ2-7; TRBD2 might be the D (5 bases). Trimming pared 5 bases from V and 4 bases from J, leaving 15 bases between. Germline CDR1 DFQATT, CDR2 SNEGSKA (reference sequence). This CDR3 has 13 residues. The CDR3 is CSALDGNSYEQYF. The CDR3 DNA reads as TGCAGTGCTCTAGACGGGAACTCGTACGAGCAGTACTTC.

This chain uses TRBV18 with TRBJ2-1, with a tentative D call TRBD2 (6 bases). Looked up from germline, CDR1 is KGHSH and CDR2 is LQKENI. The germline V and J ends were trimmed by 6 bases and 6 bases, with 18 bases remaining between them. This CDR3 has 15 residues. The CDR3 loop reads CASSLVILAPNEQFF. The DNA for the CDR3 is TGTGCCAGCTCCCTAGTCATACTAGCCCCCAATGAGCAGTTCTTC. The whole variable domain, filled in from reference TRBV18 and TRBJ2-1, reads NAGVMQNPRHLVRRRGQEARLRCSPMKGHSHVYWYRQLPEEGLKFMVYLQKENIIDESGMPKERFSAEFPKEGPSILRIQQVVRGDSAAYFCASSLVILAPNEQFFGPGTRLTVL.

The sample holds a few counts of this clonotype. The rearrangement joins TRBV4-1 to TRBJ2-3, with 10 bases matching TRBD2. The CDR3 spans 15 residues. Germline CDR1 and CDR2: MGHRA and YSYEKL. The trim removed 3 bases at V and 6 bases at J, leaving 6 bases unmatched. The CDR3 sequence: CASSHSSGSRDTQYF. The DNA of the CDR3 is TGCGCCAGCAGCCACTCTAGCGGGAGTAGGGATACGCAGTATTTT.

This chain uses TRBV7-2 with TRBJ2-5, with 8 positions matching TRBD2. Germline trimming cut 8 bases from V and 1 base from J; bases unmatched to any gene: 3. CDR1 is SGHTA and CDR2 is FQGNSA in the germline V gene. CDR3 size: 13 residues. CDR3 in amino acids: CASGAGGQETQYF. The CDR3 DNA follows: TGTGCCAGCGGGGCGGGGGGCCAAGAGACCCAGTACTTC.

V usage is TRBV4-2 and J usage is TRBJ1-1, with D perhaps TRBD1 (6 bases). This CDR3 has 18 residues. Germline values: CDR1 LGHNA, CDR2 YNFKEQ. The V end was cut by 0 bases, the J end by 0 bases, with 17 bases between. In DNA, the CDR3 is TGTGCCAGCAGCCAAGAATATGGCTTGCACAGGGTGAACACTGAAGCTTTCTTT. Translation gives CASSQEYGLHRVNTEAFF.

V is TRBV21-1 and J is TRBJ2-1; the D call of TRBD1 is as the table states it, not checked on the DNA. TRBV21-1 is deemed a pseudogene. This CDR3 has 16 residues. The DNA of the CDR3 is TGTGCCAGCAGCAGCCGGACAGGGGCGATTTACAATGAGCAGTTCTTC. It yields the protein CASSSRTGAIYNEQFF.

This clonotype was detected a few times. This chain uses TRBV28 with TRBJ2-7, with D possibly TRBD1 on 7 matching bases. CDR1 is MDHEN and CDR2 is SYDVKM in the germline V gene. The CDR3 extends over 15 amino acids. V lost 6 bases and J 3 bases, leaving 18 bases between the germline ends. The CDR3 DNA sequence: TGTGCCAGCAGCCCCCAACAGGGGAGGCACTACGAGCAGTACTTC. It translates to CASSPQQGRHYEQYF.

CDR3 sequence (DNA): TGCGCCAGCAGTTCCCTGGGGGATAGTAGCACAGATACGCAGTATTTT. The encoded protein is CASSSLGDSSTDTQYF. The chain employs TRBV5-1 and TRBJ2-3, with D perhaps TRBD1 or TRBD2 (5 bases each). The germline gives CDR1 SGHRS, CDR2 YFSETQ. V lost 5 bases and J 0 bases, leaving 16 bases between the germline ends. This CDR3 region has 16 residues.

The chain carries TRBV20-1 and TRBJ2-1; a possible D gene is TRBD2 (5 bases). V was cut by 0 bases and J by 0 bases, with 15 bases left in between. Germline V gene sequence: CDR1 DFQATT, CDR2 SNEGSKA (reference sequence). This CDR3 has 17 amino acids. This CDR3 is CSARDPLTGSSYNEQFF. The CDR3 bases are TGCAGTGCTAGAGATCCCCTAACGGGGAGCTCCTACAATGAGCAGTTCTTC.

The CDR3 nucleotides are TGTGCCATCGGGTTGGGCACCGGGGAGCTGTTTTTT. Its protein is CAIGLGTGELFF. This chain connects TRBV10-3 to TRBJ2-2; D gene uncertain. Germline V gives CDR1 ENHRY, CDR2 SYGVKD. The CDR3 sequence is 12 residues long. Trimming left V 8 bases short and J 4 bases short, with 8 bases between.

The chain combines TRBV3-1 with TRBJ2-5, with 7 nucleotides matching TRBD1. The germline V gene encodes CDR1 LGHDT and CDR2 YNNKEL (reference sequence). The CDR3 consists of 14 residues. Trimming removed 6 bases from V and 2 bases from J; junction bases left unmatched: 6. As DNA, the CDR3 is TGTGCCAGCAGTAAACGACAGGGACAAGAGACCCAGTACTTC. This sequence encodes CASSKRQGQETQYF.

This clonotype occurred once. This rearrangement joins TRBV20-1 to TRBJ2-1; possibly TRBD1 for D (6 bases). The CDR3 loop spans 14 amino acids. Germline V gene lookup returns CDR1 DFQATT and CDR2 SNEGSKA (reference sequence). V shed 5 bases and J shed 13 bases, with 24 bases lying between them. The CDR3 loop reads CSAPLTGGQETQFF. CDR3 in DNA: TGCAGTGCTCCCTTGACAGGCGGCCAAGAGACCCAGTTCTTC.

V is TRBV29-1 and J is TRBJ2-1; TRBD1 matches at 10 bases. The length of the CDR3 is 12 residues. Germline trimming cut 5 bases from V and 11 bases from J; bases unmatched to any gene: 6. CDR1 is SQVTM, CDR2 ANQGSEA, per germline. The CDR3, as DNA: TGCAGCGTTAGATGGGACAGGGGCAAGCAGTTCTTC. Translated: CSVRWDRGKQFF.

The chain carries TRBV27 and TRBJ2-2; 9 nucleotides agree with TRBD2. The CDR3 loop spans 16 amino acids. Germline CDR1 and CDR2: MNHEY and SMNVEV (reference sequence). With 5 bases clipped from V and 3 bases from J, the junction kept 7 bases outside the gene matches. Here the CDR3 reads CASSTLAGPYTGELFF. CDR3 DNA sequence: TGTGCCAGCAGTACTCTAGCGGGGCCTTACACCGGGGAGCTGTTTTTT.

This clonotype came up a few times. The chain employs TRBV27 and TRBJ2-1, with D unclear. The CDR3 contains 14 residues. Germline assignment: CDR1 MNHEY and CDR2 SMNVEV (reference sequence). V shed 0 bases and J shed 6 bases, with 9 bases lying between them. This CDR3 reads CASSLSSYCNEQFF. CDR3 sequence (DNA): TGTGCCAGCAGTTTATCTAGCTACTGCAATGAGCAGTTCTTC.

This clonotype turned up a few times. The chain has TRBV6-6 and TRBJ2-6, with 10 bases identical to TRBD2. V gave up 8 bases and J gave up 0 bases; unmatched junction bases: 7. Germline CDR1 MNHNY, CDR2 SVGAGI (reference sequence). This CDR3 spans 17 amino acids. CDR3 protein: CASVRPSGSSGANVLTF. The CDR3 DNA sequence: TGTGCCAGCGTAAGGCCTAGCGGGAGCTCTGGGGCCAACGTCCTGACTTTC.

In this sample, this clonotype turned up a few times. This chain uses TRBV6-2 or TRBV6-3 with TRBJ1-1; 8 bases line up with TRBD1. Losses at the gene ends were 5 bases for V and 6 bases for J; bases not matched to a gene: 8. The germline V gene has CDR1 MNHEY and CDR2 SVGEGT. The CDR3 runs to 14 residues. CDR3 loop: CASSRDRGRPEAFF. In DNA form, the CDR3 reads TGTGCCAGCAGTCGAGACAGGGGCCGCCCTGAAGCTTTCTTT.

Only a few counts were recorded for this clonotype. This sequence joins TRBV4-1 and TRBJ2-1; TRBD2 matches at 15 bases. The CDR3 extends over 19 amino acids. Germline V gene lookup returns CDR1 MGHRA and CDR2 YSYEKL. Trimming at V came to 5 bases and at J to 4 bases, leaving 12 bases not matched to a gene. The CDR3 sequence is CASSTGLAGGSLHYNEQFF. The CDR3 bases are TGCGCCAGCAGCACGGGACTAGCGGGGGGTTCCTTACATTACAATGAGCAGTTCTTC.

This clonotype showed up just a few times. The rearrangement links TRBV10-3 to TRBJ2-7; 8 positions match TRBD1. With V trimmed by 6 bases and J by 3 bases, 4 bases remained unmatched. Germline assignment: CDR1 ENHRY and CDR2 SYGVKD. CDR3 size: 13 residues. DNA for the CDR3: TGTGCCATCAGCATGACAGGGGTCTACGAGCAGTACTTC. Its protein product is CAISMTGVYEQYF.

About this clonotype: One end of the junction varies from germline; a read error may be responsible. The chain joins TRBV2 to TRBJ1-1, with a possible D match to TRBD1 (6 bases). The CDR3 covers 13 residues. Per germline, CDR1 SNHLY and CDR2 FYNNEI. The CDR3 region is CASGDRRAAEAFF. CDR3 bases: TGTGCCAGCGGTGACAGGAGGGCTGCTGAAGCTTTCTTT.

This clonotype was picked up a small number of times. The genes are TRBV2 and TRBJ2-1; 12 positions match TRBD2. The CDR3 loop spans 15 amino acids. The V segment lost 4 bases and the J segment 7 bases; nucleotides outside the gene matches: 5. CDR1 is SNHLY and CDR2 is FYNNEI in the germline V gene. The DNA for the CDR3 is TGTGCCAGCAGTGTGCCTAGCGGGGGGGCTAATGAGCAGTTCTTC. Its translation is CASSVPSGGANEQFF.